This TCR beta chain was captured by sequencing in a study of blood T cell repertoires in COVID-19 (dated by TCRdb to 2018 to 2020). General notes on the study: Samples from collaborators originated in the United States, Italy and Spain and spanned both the acute and convalescent phases of COVID-19. The prospective study material was composed of cDNA or gDNA derived from T cells, B-cell-depleted T cells, or PBMCs. Deeply sampled blood TCRbeta repertoires from subjects exposed to, actively infected with, or recovered from COVID-19 were included in the dataset. The repertoires were released in a freely available public database meant as a resource for research on the immune response to SARS-CoV-2. The samples were drawn from the first 160 participants of the ongoing ImmuneRACE study and from 950 to 1,500 subjects provided by 6 global collaborators. A de-identified subject ID, COVID-19 status, age in years and sex were almost always included in the sample metadata. Where available, HLA class I and class II types were obtained from metadata supplied by the sample provider rather than from assay-based typing. General conclusions and limits of the study: The quantity of clinical and demographic metadata differed by source and by participant and was supplied without curation.

The germline V gene gives CDR1 as SQVTM and CDR2 as ANQGSEA. The CDR3 sequence holds 14 residues, the cysteine and phenylalanine included. Kept here is only the CDR3 DNA, which spans 42 bases and is read in frame from base 1. The junction shows trimming of 3 bases on V and 6 bases on J, and the gene matches do not reach 10 bases of it. To note about this clone: It has no known antigen specificity. Base qualities are missing; no much larger clone stands one base away.

Each collaborating institution followed its own protocols to collect whole blood in K2EDTA tubes. For TCRbeta analysis, collaborator samples were shipped as frozen whole blood, as isolated PBMCs, or as DNA extracted from either sample type. TCRbeta CDR3 regions were amplified from genomic DNA by means of the immunoSEQ Assay, a bias-controlled multiplex PCR. The published analysis was carried out like this. Nucleated cell counts per sample were estimated from amplification of reference gene primers within the assay. Sequence reads were collapsed and filtered to measure the absolute abundance of every unique TCRbeta CDR3 rearrangement. For each sample, productive Simpson clonality was calculated as the square root of Simpson's diversity index across productive rearrangements. As stored in TCRdb, this immuneACCESS dataset retains in-frame rearrangements with V and J assigned. A fraction of the clones does not appear; measured against another copy, unresolved V genes explain less than half of the discrepancy, and the remainder lacks a known reason. The DNA was the basis for D and trimming; V, J and clone size are from that table. This sample holds 37,000 or so clones; about 89% were observed only once. Under 8% of the sample rests with the top ten.

The material sequenced was peripheral blood. Rearrangement joined TRBV29-1 to TRBJ2-7; TRBD2 fits 8 bases in the junction. This clonotype originated in a human donor in a cohort sampled during active COVID-19. The nucleotide sequence is given as TGCAGCGTTGAGGGTTGGACGGGAGGGGCCGAGCAGTACTTC. This is translated as CSVEGWTGGAEQYF.